This entry lists 32 T cell receptor beta chains sequenced from one sample in a study of T cell responses to AZD1222 COVID-19 vaccine. TCRdb's table, derived via immunoSEQ multiplex PCR, lists solely in-frame clones and lacks some. This repertoire shows approximately 110,000 clones, over 75% found once; its top ten account for approximately 7.5%. The sequencing used peripheral blood, collected on day 0 of AZD1222 vaccination. The source of these receptors is an adult in good health.

This clone was seen more than once but under ten times. The gene calls are TRBV7-9 and TRBJ2-1; maybe TRBD2 (6 bases). Trimming removed 5 bases at V and 6 bases at J, with 23 bases between. The CDR3 loop spans 17 amino acids. Germline lookup yields CDR1 SEHNR and CDR2 FQNEAQ (reference sequence). The CDR3 DNA reads as TGTGCCAGCAGCCCTATTAGCGGTGAGGCCCAGGGCAATGAGCAGTTCTTC. This translates into CASSPISGEAQGNEQFF.

The CDR3, as DNA: TGTGCCAGTAGTATAGGCCGGGGCGAGCAGTACTTC. It is translated as CASSIGRGEQYF. This chain uses TRBV19 with TRBJ2-7; tentative D call: TRBD2 (5 bases). Deletions cut 1 base from V and 6 bases from J, with 7 bases between. Germline V CDR1 and CDR2: LNHDA, SQIVND (reference sequence). The CDR3 is 12 amino acids.

V gene TRBV28 combines with J gene TRBJ1-1, with TRBD1 as a possible D gene (5 bases). Germline lookup yields CDR1 MDHEN and CDR2 SYDVKM. Trimming took off 3 bases at V and 9 bases at J, with 17 bases between the two ends. CDR3 length: 14 amino acids. In DNA form, the CDR3 reads TGTGCCAGCAGTTTTGTGGGGGGAAGGAGCAAAGCTTTCTTT. This translates into CASSFVGGRSKAFF.

For this clone: Other DNA sequences in this sample translate to the same CDR3. The genes are TRBV4-1 and TRBJ1-5; tentatively, D is TRBD1 (5 bases). CDR3 length: 16 amino acids. CDR1 and CDR2 (germline): MGHRA, YSYEKL. Trimming removed 0 bases at V and 2 bases at J, with 11 bases between. The CDR3 sequence: CASSQDGGIGNQPQHF. The CDR3, as DNA: TGCGCCAGCAGCCAAGATGGGGGTATAGGCAATCAGCCCCAGCATTTT.

V usage is TRBV10-1 and J usage is TRBJ2-2; D unresolved. The CDR3 runs 14 residues. The V and J ends lost 4 bases and 2 bases respectively, with 8 bases between them. CDR1 and CDR2 from the germline V gene are WNHNN and SYGVQD (reference sequence). The chain's CDR3 is CASSGQINTGELFF. The CDR3 DNA reads TGCGCCAGCAGTGGGCAGATAAACACCGGGGAGCTGTTTTTT.

This chain joins TRBV7-2 and TRBJ2-7, with 10 bases identical to TRBD2. Per germline, CDR1 SGHTA and CDR2 FQGNSA. J lost 3 bases, V lost 5 bases, and 7 bases had no gene match. There are 15 residues in the CDR3. This chain's CDR3 is CASSPRASGSYEQYF. In DNA form, the CDR3 reads TGTGCCAGCAGCCCTAGGGCTAGCGGGAGCTACGAGCAGTACTTC.

The gene calls are TRBV10-1 and TRBJ2-2, with TRBD1 matching over 8 bases. V was pared by 8 bases and J by 0 bases, with 5 bases of the junction left unmatched. Germline CDR1 and CDR2: WNHNN and SYGVQD (reference sequence). The CDR3 consists of 15 residues. The CDR3 loop is CASGWTGPNTGELFF. CDR3 coding DNA: TGCGCCAGCGGATGGACAGGGCCGAACACCGGGGAGCTGTTTTTT.

A note on this clone: Additional DNA sequences in this sample encode the identical CDR3. The V and J genes are TRBV6-5 and TRBJ2-7, with D tentatively TRBD1 or TRBD2 (6 bases each). Trimming shortened V by 8 bases and J by 3 bases, and 14 bases separated the two germline ends. The germline V gene encodes CDR1 MNHEY and CDR2 SVGAGI. The CDR3 is 13 residues long. In DNA form, the CDR3 reads TGTGCCAGCCGACTAGAACAGGGCTACGAGCAGTACTTC. Translated, it gives CASRLEQGYEQYF.

The CDR3 here is CASSLFAGGGNEQFF. CDR3 nucleotide sequence: TGTGCCAGCAGTCTCTTTGCGGGAGGAGGGAATGAGCAGTTCTTC. The chain couples TRBV28 to TRBJ2-1, with 8 bases that match TRBD2. The germline gives CDR1 MDHEN, CDR2 SYDVKM. This CDR3 is 15 amino acids long. Losses at the gene ends were 5 bases for V and 7 bases for J; bases not matched to a gene: 10.

The chain joins TRBV11-2 to TRBJ2-7, with TRBD2 identical over 9 bases. J gave up 6 bases and V 4 bases, and 4 bases lay outside the gene matches. This CDR3 spans 13 amino acids. Germline V gene data show CDR1 as SGHAT and CDR2 as FQNNGV. The CDR3 sequence: CASSSPTSGEQYF. The DNA of the CDR3 is TGTGCCAGCAGCTCACCGACTAGCGGCGAGCAGTACTTC.

The J gene is TRBJ1-2, the V gene TRBV7-9; the D is unclear. The V end was cut by 5 bases, the J end by 4 bases, with 14 bases between. Germline CDR1 is SEHNR and CDR2 is FQNEAQ (reference sequence). The CDR3 is 14 amino acids. The CDR3 bases are TGTGCCAGCAGCAGAGTAGTGTCGTCCTATGGCTACACCTTC. This gives the protein CASSRVVSSYGYTF. Complete variable domain (other parts from reference TRBV7-9 and TRBJ1-2): DTGVSQNPRHKITKRGQNVTFRCDPISEHNRLYWYRQTLGQGPEFLTYFQNEAQLEKSRLLSDRFSAERPKGSFSTLEIQRTEQGDSAMYLCASSRVVSSYGYTFGSGTRLTVV.

This chain links TRBV24-1 with TRBJ2-3, with 8 bases lining up with TRBD2. Germline V gene sequence: CDR1 KGHDR, CDR2 SFDVKD. The J segment lost 4 bases and the V segment lost 2 bases, leaving 4 bases of the junction unmatched. This CDR3 region has 15 residues. Here the CDR3 DNA reads TGTGCCACCAGTGATTCCGGGACTAGGGCAGATACGCAGTATTTT. Translated, it gives CATSDSGTRADTQYF.

There are a few counts of this clone. V usage is TRBV10-3 and J usage is TRBJ2-7, with D perhaps matching TRBD1 (6 bases). This CDR3 has 16 amino acids. Trimming shortened V by 0 bases and J by 0 bases, and 12 bases separated the two germline ends. Germline values: CDR1 ENHRY, CDR2 SYGVKD. CDR3 sequence: CAISESGRGHSYEQYF. The DNA for the CDR3 is TGTGCCATCAGTGAGTCGGGCAGGGGCCACTCCTACGAGCAGTACTTC.

The rearrangement links TRBV19 to TRBJ2-5, with TRBD1 matching 10 bases. The CDR3 consists of 16 residues. From germline, CDR1 is LNHDA and CDR2 SQIVND (reference sequence). V lost 5 bases, J lost 4 bases, and 10 bases stayed unmatched. The CDR3 here is CASSPASTGGRETQYF. The CDR3 DNA reads as TGTGCCAGTAGTCCAGCCTCGACAGGGGGCCGAGAGACCCAGTACTTC.

The genes are TRBV10-1 and TRBJ2-7; D possibly corresponds to TRBD2 (5 bases). Trimming stripped 6 bases from V and 2 bases from J, with 17 bases between. CDR1 WNHNN and CDR2 SYGVQD come from the germline V gene (reference sequence). The CDR3 totals 15 residues. The CDR3 DNA follows: TGCGCCAGCAGCCCGAGGGTAGGGCCACCCTACGAGCAGTACTTC. Translating gives CASSPRVGPPYEQYF.

The chain uses TRBV9 and TRBJ2-3; possible D gene TRBD1, 5 bases. This CDR3 is built from 15 residues. V lost 0 bases and J lost 8, with 16 bases in between. Germline loops: CDR1 SGDLS, CDR2 YYNGEE. CDR3 protein: CASSVGTTQGGTQYF. In nucleotides, the CDR3 is TGTGCCAGCAGCGTAGGGACGACCCAGGGTGGTACGCAGTATTTT.

The chain has TRBV4-1 and TRBJ2-4; maybe TRBD1 (6 bases). The CDR3 runs 15 residues. Looked up from germline, CDR1 is MGHRA and CDR2 is YSYEKL. The V end was cut by 2 bases, the J end by 3 bases, with 11 bases between. Here the CDR3 DNA reads TGCGCCAGCAGCCAAAGTGGACAGTACAAAAACATTCAGTACTTC. Translating gives CASSQSGQYKNIQYF.

The rearrangement joins TRBV11-2 to TRBJ1-1; D is undetermined. The CDR3 sequence is 14 residues long. With 1 base removed from V and 0 bases from J, the gap between germline ends came to 6 bases. The germline V gene encodes CDR1 SGHAT and CDR2 FQNNGV. Here the CDR3 reads CASSLGGMNTEAFF. The CDR3, as DNA: TGTGCCAGCAGCTTAGGTGGGATGAACACTGAAGCTTTCTTT.

V usage is TRBV5-1 and J usage is TRBJ2-7; D is uncertain. This CDR3 contains 13 residues. The ends were cut back, 3 bases at V and 1 base at J, with 8 bases in the middle. The germline V gene encodes CDR1 SGHRS and CDR2 YFSETQ. The CDR3 is CASSSQTSYEQYF. CDR3 nucleotide sequence: TGCGCCAGCAGCTCACAGACGTCCTACGAGCAGTACTTC. Looking up the rest from reference TRBV5-1 and TRBJ2-7 gives the full variable domain: KAGVTQTPRYLIKTRGQQVTLSCSPISGHRSVSWYQQTPGQGLQFLFEYFSETQRNKGNFPGRFSGRQFSNSRSEMNVSTLELGDSALYLCASSSQTSYEQYFGPGTRLTVT.

The chain uses TRBV2 and TRBJ2-3, with TRBD1 as a possible D gene (6 bases). Trimming removed 4 bases from V and 0 bases from J, with 8 bases in between. This CDR3 has 14 amino acids. Per the germline V gene, CDR1 is SNHLY and CDR2 is FYNNEI. Here the CDR3 DNA reads TGTGCCAGCAGTGCACAGGGAAGCACAGATACGCAGTATTTT. It translates to CASSAQGSTDTQYF.

Here the CDR3 DNA reads TGTGCCAGTAGTATAGACGCGGGAGGCTCCTACAATGAGCAGTTCTTC. Protein sequence: CASSIDAGGSYNEQFF. The chain couples TRBV19 to TRBJ2-1; TRBD2 matches 8 bases. The CDR3 contains 16 residues. J was trimmed by 0 bases and V by 0 bases; bases with no gene match: 1. Germline V lookup: CDR1 LNHDA, CDR2 SQIVND (reference sequence).

The CDR3 protein is CASSSRTSGSDTGELFF. CDR3 coding DNA: TGTGCCAGCAGCTCCAGGACTAGCGGGAGTGACACCGGGGAGCTGTTTTTT. The V call is TRBV13, the J call TRBJ2-2; 13 bases map to TRBD2. CDR1 PRHDT and CDR2 FYEKMQ come from the germline V gene (reference sequence). CDR3 size: 17 residues. V lost 4 bases, J lost 3 bases, and 5 bases stayed unmatched.

The chain recombines TRBV3-1 (or the pseudogene TRBV3-2) with TRBJ2-2; 10 bases are shared with TRBD1. Germline V gene data show CDR1 as LGHDT and CDR2 as YNNKEL (reference sequence). CDR3 length: 17 amino acids. After removal of 2 bases from V and 5 bases from J, the junction contained 8 bases not matched to a gene. The CDR3 region has the DNA TGTGCCAGCAGCCAACCCCGACAGGGGGCGTTAACCGGGGAGCTGTTTTTT. It encodes CASSQPRQGALTGELFF.

This clone came up once. The V gene is TRBV30, the J gene TRBJ1-3, with 7 bases that match TRBD1. V lost 4 bases, J lost 2 bases, and 5 bases stayed unmatched. The CDR3 runs 14 residues. Looked up from germline, CDR1 is GTSNPN and CDR2 is SVGIG (reference sequence). The CDR3 here is CAWTTTGTGNTIYF. CDR3 coding DNA: TGTGCCTGGACAACGACAGGGACTGGAAACACCATATATTTT.

The chain links TRBV5-4 to TRBJ2-5; D is unresolved. The V and J ends lost 4 bases and 1 base respectively, with 11 bases between them. The germline gives CDR1 SGHNT, CDR2 YYREEE (reference sequence). The length of the CDR3 is 14 residues. The CDR3 loop is CASSPSYSQETQYF. The CDR3 nucleotides read TGTGCCAGCAGCCCCAGCTACTCCCAAGAGACCCAGTACTTC. Full variable domain (outside the CDR3, taken from reference TRBV5-4 and TRBJ2-5): ETGVTQSPTHLIKTRGQQVTLRCSSQSGHNTVSWYQQALGQGPQFIFQYYREEENGRGNFPPRFSGLQFPNYSSELNVNALELDDSALYLCASSPSYSQETQYFGPGTRLLVL.

The J gene is TRBJ1-2, the V gene TRBV30; no clear D gene. CDR3 length: 13 amino acids. Germline CDR1 is GTSNPN and CDR2 is SVGIG (reference sequence). Trimming pared 0 bases from V and 7 bases from J, leaving 12 bases between. This CDR3 is CAWSVIQGAGYTF. CDR3 DNA sequence: TGTGCCTGGAGTGTAATTCAAGGTGCTGGCTACACCTTC.

This clone has just one count. This chain uses TRBV4-1 with TRBJ2-2, with D possibly matching TRBD1 (5 bases). Germline loops: CDR1 MGHRA, CDR2 YSYEKL. Deletions cut 1 base from V and 2 bases from J, with 8 bases between. The CDR3 sequence is 15 residues long. The CDR3 coding sequence is TGCGCCAGCAGCCAAGTTGGGGCAAACACCGGGGAGCTGTTTTTT. It codes for CASSQVGANTGELFF.

The V and J genes are TRBV19 and TRBJ2-7, with a weak D call TRBD2 (6 bases). CDR1 LNHDA and CDR2 SQIVND come from the germline V gene (reference sequence). The V and J ends lost 1 base and 4 bases respectively, with 8 bases between them. The CDR3 loop spans 13 amino acids. The CDR3 here is CASSIVAGYEQYF. CDR3 sequence (DNA): TGTGCCAGTAGTATAGTGGCGGGATACGAGCAGTACTTC.

The chain carries TRBV13 and TRBJ2-1; no clear D. There are 14 residues in the CDR3. Germline loops: CDR1 PRHDT, CDR2 FYEKMQ (reference sequence). V lost 7 bases to trimming and J lost 5 bases, with 15 bases between them. CDR3 in DNA: TGTGCCAGCATGAGTCTCGGTTCTGACAATGAGCAGTTCTTC. Translating it yields CASMSLGSDNEQFF.

The chain links TRBV13 to TRBJ1-5, with no clear D. The CDR3 is 15 residues long. CDR1 PRHDT and CDR2 FYEKMQ come from the germline V gene (reference sequence). V dropped 0 bases and J dropped 2 bases, with 8 bases sitting between them. The CDR3 DNA reads TGTGCCAGCAGCTTAGGTACGGGCGGCAATCAGCCCCAGCATTTT. Its protein product is CASSLGTGGNQPQHF. The full variable domain, its missing parts supplied by reference TRBV13 and TRBJ1-5, is AAGVIQSPRHLIKEKRETATLKCYPIPRHDTVYWYQQGPGQDPQFLISFYEKMQSDKGSIPDRFSAQQFSDYHSELNMSSLELGDSALYFCASSLGTGGNQPQHFGDGTRLSIL.

The chain is built from TRBV6-5 and TRBJ1-5; 7 nucleotides agree with TRBD1. The germline CDR1 and CDR2 sequences are MNHEY and SVGAGI. This CDR3 comprises 13 residues. V shed 5 bases, J shed 4 bases, and the junction held 2 bases outside the gene matches. Written as DNA, the CDR3 is TGTGCCAGCAGTAGACAGGGTAATCAGCCCCAGCATTTT. This translates into CASSRQGNQPQHF.

The chain employs TRBV5-1 and TRBJ2-3; 8 bases align to TRBD1. Per the germline V gene, CDR1 is SGHRS and CDR2 is YFSETQ. CDR3 length equals 15 residues. Trimming cost V 3 bases and J 2 bases; bases outside gene matches: 5. The CDR3 region has the DNA TGCGCCAGCAGCTGGGGACAGGAGGACACAGATACGCAGTATTTT. It is translated as CASSWGQEDTDTQYF.